This T cell receptor beta chain was obtained from a study of blood T cell repertoires in COVID-19. The V end lost 4 bases, the J end lost 1 base, and 5 bases lay between the germline ends. The CDR3 sequence is 13 residues long. Per the original methods: Estimated nucleated cell counts came from reference gene primer amplification. Generated by immunoSEQ multiplex PCR, the TCRdb table keeps only in-frame clones and is missing some. V, J and clone size are taken as reported in that table, and D and trimming were inferred from the DNA itself. The data hold 90,000 to 150,000 clones, with roughly 80% observed a single time.

The V call is TRBV12-3 or TRBV12-4, the J call TRBJ1-3, with D unresolved. What was sequenced was peripheral blood. This sequence originates from a man in his forties or fifties with acute or convalescent COVID-19. The CDR3 nucleotides are TGTGCCAGCAGTTGGACTTCTGGAAACACCATATATTTT. It yields the protein CASSWTSGNTIYF.